This T cell receptor (beta chain) was found in a study of OX40 agonist ivuxolimab in advanced cancers. Profiling relied on immunoSEQ multiplex PCR, and the TCRdb table lists in-frame clones only, not all of them. The table shows about 24,000 clones, with over 65% occurring only once. V was pared by 5 bases and J by 0 bases, with 7 bases between. Per the germline V gene, CDR1 is SGHAT and CDR2 is FQNNGV. The CDR3 runs to 14 residues. This rearrangement joins TRBV11-2 to TRBJ2-2; D is ambiguous. Sequenced here: CD4+ or CD8+ T cells sorted from blood, sampled in a trial of the OX40 agonist ivuxolimab. This receptor was obtained from an adult with an advanced solid tumor such as melanoma, head and neck, liver or kidney cancer. CDR3 DNA sequence: TGTGCCAGCAGCCTAACTCCGAACACCGGGGAGCTGTTTTTT. Amino acids: CASSLTPNTGELFF.